Below, 3 T cell receptor beta chains from the same sample are listed, as sequenced in a study of blood T cell repertoires in COVID-19. The data were produced by immunoSEQ multiplex PCR, yet TCRdb's version contains in-frame clones alone and is incomplete. There are approximately 66,000 clones in the sample; just under 90% occur only once, and about 1.3% lies in the top ten. The sample was peripheral blood. Receptors originate from a man aged 55 to 69 with acute or convalescent COVID-19.

V gene TRBV5-1 combines with J gene TRBJ1-2; 10 bases are a match to TRBD1. The junction had 12 bases not matched to a gene; V was cut back by 3 bases and J by 7 bases. Germline CDR1 reads SGHRS; CDR2 reads YFSETQ. The CDR3 consists of 16 residues. CDR3 sequence reads: CASSSSSRQGAFGYTF. The CDR3 region has the DNA TGCGCCAGCAGCTCCAGTTCCCGACAGGGGGCTTTTGGCTACACCTTC.

This sequence joins TRBV7-9 and TRBJ1-2; D remains unclear. CDR1 and CDR2 (germline): SEHNR, FQNEAQ (reference sequence). V gave up 5 bases and J gave up 4 bases, with 8 bases separating them. The CDR3 is made up of 12 amino acids. The CDR3, as DNA: TGTGCCAGCAGCCGGACTGTCTATGGCTACACCTTC. The encoded protein is CASSRTVYGYTF.

The chain carries TRBV5-4 and TRBJ1-1; 9 positions match TRBD1. Per the germline V gene, CDR1 is SGHNT and CDR2 is YYREEE (reference sequence). The CDR3 length is 14 residues. Trimming cost V 4 bases and J 6 bases; bases outside gene matches: 7. CDR3 sequence (DNA): TGTGCCAGCAGCAGGACAGGGGAAGGGGCTGAAGCTTTCTTT. Translating it yields CASSRTGEGAEAFF.